This TCR beta chain was identified during a study of blood T cell repertoires in COVID-19. This clone occurred a few times. Clones were sequenced by immunoSEQ multiplex PCR, and TCRdb holds only the in-frame ones, with some missing. The table includes 200,000 to 300,000 clones, roughly four fifths detected once. Trimming stripped 3 bases from V and 1 base from J, with 10 bases between. Germline V gene lookup returns CDR1 SGDLS and CDR2 YYNGEE. The CDR3 totals 15 residues. This receptor was obtained from a woman between 70 and 85 years old with acute or convalescent COVID-19. The sample taken for sequencing was peripheral blood. V gene TRBV9 combines with J gene TRBJ2-2; D possibly corresponds to TRBD2 (5 bases). In DNA, the CDR3 is TGTGCCAGCAGCGGCTACAGCGGGAACACCGGGGAGCTGTTTTTT. This gives the protein CASSGYSGNTGELFF. The full variable domain, completed using reference TRBV9 and TRBJ2-2, is DSGVTQTPKHLITATGQRVTLRCSPRSGDLSVYWYQQSLDQGLQFLIQYYNGEERAKGNILERFSAQQFPDLHSELNLSSLELGDSALYFCASSGYSGNTGELFFGEGSRLTVL.